This TCR beta chain emerged from a study of blood T cell repertoires in COVID-19. TCRdb's copy holds only in-frame clones and misses some; the assay was immunoSEQ multiplex PCR. This table has some 150,000 clones, around 85% appearing once. The germline V and J ends were trimmed by 2 bases and 6 bases, with 8 bases remaining between them. The CDR3 covers 12 residues. CDR1 and CDR2 (germline): SGHRS, YFSETQ. What was sequenced was peripheral blood. The chain uses TRBV5-1 and TRBJ1-1; D perhaps matches TRBD1 (6 bases). The receptor comes from a woman aged 55 to 70 with COVID-19, enrolled during active disease. The DNA for the CDR3 is TGCGCCAGCAGCTTAGAGGGGGCTGAAGCTTTCTTT. Protein: CASSLEGAEAFF.